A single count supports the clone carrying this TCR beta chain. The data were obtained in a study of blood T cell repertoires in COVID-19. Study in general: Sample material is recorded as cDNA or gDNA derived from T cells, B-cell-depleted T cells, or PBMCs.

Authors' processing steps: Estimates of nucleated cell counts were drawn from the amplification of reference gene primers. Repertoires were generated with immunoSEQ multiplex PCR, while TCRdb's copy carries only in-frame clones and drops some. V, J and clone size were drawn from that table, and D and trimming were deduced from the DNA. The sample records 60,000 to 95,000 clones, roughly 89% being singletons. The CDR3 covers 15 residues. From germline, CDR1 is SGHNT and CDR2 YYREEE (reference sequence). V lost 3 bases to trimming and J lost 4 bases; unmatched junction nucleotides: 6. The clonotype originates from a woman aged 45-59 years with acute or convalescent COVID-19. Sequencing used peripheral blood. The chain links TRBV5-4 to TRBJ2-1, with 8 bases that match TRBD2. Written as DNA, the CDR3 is TGTGCCAGCAGCTCCCCCACTAGCGGTTACAATGAGCAGTTCTTC. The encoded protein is CASSSPTSGYNEQFF. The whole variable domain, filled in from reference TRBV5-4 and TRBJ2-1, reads ETGVTQSPTHLIKTRGQQVTLRCSSQSGHNTVSWYQQALGQGPQFIFQYYREEENGRGNFPPRFSGLQFPNYSSELNVNALELDDSALYLCASSSPTSGYNEQFFGPGTRLTVL.